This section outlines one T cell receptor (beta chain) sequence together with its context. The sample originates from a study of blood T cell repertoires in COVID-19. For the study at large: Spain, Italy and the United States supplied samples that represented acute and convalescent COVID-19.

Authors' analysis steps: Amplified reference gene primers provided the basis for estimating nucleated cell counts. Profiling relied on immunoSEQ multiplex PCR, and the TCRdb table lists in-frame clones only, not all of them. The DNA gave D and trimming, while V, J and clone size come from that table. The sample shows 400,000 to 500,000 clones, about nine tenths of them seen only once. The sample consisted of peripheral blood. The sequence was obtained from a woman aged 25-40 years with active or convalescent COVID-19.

DNA for the CDR3: TGTGCCATCAGTGAAGACAGTCAAAACATTCAGTACTTC. The encoded protein is CAISEDSQNIQYF. J is TRBJ2-4 and V is TRBV10-3; D might be TRBD1 (5 bases). The CDR3 length is 13 residues. V was shortened by 3 bases and J by 5 bases, with 8 bases between the two germline ends. Germline CDR1 ENHRY, CDR2 SYGVKD.